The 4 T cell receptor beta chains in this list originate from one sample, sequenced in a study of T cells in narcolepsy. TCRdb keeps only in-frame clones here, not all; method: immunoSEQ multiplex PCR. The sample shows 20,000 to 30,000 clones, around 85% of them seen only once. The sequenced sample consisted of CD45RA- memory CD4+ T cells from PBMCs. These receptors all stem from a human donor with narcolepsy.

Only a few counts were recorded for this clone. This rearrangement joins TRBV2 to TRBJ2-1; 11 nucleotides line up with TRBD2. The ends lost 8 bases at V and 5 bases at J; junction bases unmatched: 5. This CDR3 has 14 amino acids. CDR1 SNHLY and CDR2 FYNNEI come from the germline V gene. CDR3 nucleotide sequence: TGTGCCAGCCGTCTAGCGGGAGGTAACAATGAGCAGTTCTTC. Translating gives CASRLAGGNNEQFF.

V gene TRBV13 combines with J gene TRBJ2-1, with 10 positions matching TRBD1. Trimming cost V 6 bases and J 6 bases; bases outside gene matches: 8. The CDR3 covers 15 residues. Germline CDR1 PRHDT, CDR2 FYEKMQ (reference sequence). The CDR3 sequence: CASSRRQGAGNEQFF. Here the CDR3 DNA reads TGTGCCAGCAGTCGTAGACAGGGGGCTGGCAATGAGCAGTTCTTC.

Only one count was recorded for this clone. In DNA form, the CDR3 reads TGTGCCAGCAGTGAAGGATGGGGGAGGACCTACGAGCAGTACTTC. Protein: CASSEGWGRTYEQYF. The J gene is TRBJ2-7, the V gene TRBV6-1; a possible D gene is TRBD2 (6 bases). The CDR3 sequence is 15 residues long. Germline V CDR1 and CDR2: MNHNS, SASEGT. V lost 1 base to trimming and J lost 2 bases, with 12 bases between them.

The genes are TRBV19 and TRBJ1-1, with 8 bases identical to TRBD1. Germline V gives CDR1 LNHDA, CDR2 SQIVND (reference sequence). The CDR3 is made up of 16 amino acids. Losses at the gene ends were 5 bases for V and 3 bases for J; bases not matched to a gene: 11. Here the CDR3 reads CASSRQGALGDTEAFF. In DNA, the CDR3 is TGTGCCAGTAGTCGGCAGGGGGCGCTCGGCGACACTGAAGCTTTCTTT.